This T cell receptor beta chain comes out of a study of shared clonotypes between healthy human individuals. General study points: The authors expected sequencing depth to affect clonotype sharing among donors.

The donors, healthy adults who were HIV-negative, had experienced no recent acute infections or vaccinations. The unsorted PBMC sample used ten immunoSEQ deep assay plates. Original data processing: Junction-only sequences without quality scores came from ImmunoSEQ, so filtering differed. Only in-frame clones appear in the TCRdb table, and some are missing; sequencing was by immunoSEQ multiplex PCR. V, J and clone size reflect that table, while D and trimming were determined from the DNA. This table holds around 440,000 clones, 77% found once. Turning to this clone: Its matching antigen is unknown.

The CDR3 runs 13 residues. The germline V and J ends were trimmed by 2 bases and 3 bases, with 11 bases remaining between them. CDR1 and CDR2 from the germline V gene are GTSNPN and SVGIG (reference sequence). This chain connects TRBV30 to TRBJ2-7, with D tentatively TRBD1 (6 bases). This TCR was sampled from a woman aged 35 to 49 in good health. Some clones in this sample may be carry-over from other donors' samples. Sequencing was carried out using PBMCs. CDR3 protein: CAWSRGLLYEQYF. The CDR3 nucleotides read TGTGCCTGGAGTAGGGGGTTGCTCTACGAGCAGTACTTC. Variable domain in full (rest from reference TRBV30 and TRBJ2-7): SQTIHQWPATLVQPVGSPLSLECTVEGTSNPNLYWYRQAAGRGLQLLFYSVGIGQISSEVPQNLSASRPQDRQFILSSKKLLLSDSGFYLCAWSRGLLYEQYFGPGTRLTVT.